This record looks at one T cell receptor (beta chain) sequence and its context. Its antigen remains unknown. The data were taken from a study of OX40 agonist ivuxolimab in advanced cancers. Looking at the study overall: Patients were treated with intravenous ivuxolimab, dosed at 0.01 to 10 mg/kg and infused every 2 weeks. Whole-study results and caveats: CD8+ T cells (on average) carried more expanded clones than CD4+ T cells. The authors also found low normalized T-cell clonal expansion in some nonresponders.

The protocol was immunoSEQ multiplex PCR, while the TCRdb copy is restricted to in-frame clones and leaves out a portion. The sample lists under 100,000 clones, roughly 92% occurring once. Systemic immunosuppression or a history of autoimmune disease excluded patients. Sequenced material: CD4+ or CD8+ T cells sorted from blood, taken in a trial of the OX40 agonist ivuxolimab. The receptor was isolated from an adult with an advanced solid tumor such as melanoma, head and neck, liver or kidney cancer.

The CDR3 region is CASSEVLTGGWSEAFF. In DNA form, the CDR3 reads TGTGCCAGCAGTGAAGTGCTGACAGGCGGCTGGTCTGAAGCTTTCTTT. V is TRBV6-1 and J is TRBJ1-1, with D possibly TRBD1 on 6 matching bases. V shed 1 base and J shed 6 bases, with 18 bases lying between them. The CDR3 runs to 16 residues. Per the germline V gene, CDR1 is MNHNS and CDR2 is SASEGT.